This T cell receptor beta chain originates from a study of cytomegalovirus exposure and HLA in healthy donors. In the PCR, 60 Vbeta and 13 Jbeta primers were used. Method: immunoSEQ multiplex PCR; TCRdb's copy keeps in-frame clones and lacks some. Here the sample spans about 160,000 clones, around 80% being singletons. This clone has a single count. The antigen remains unidentified. Germline V lookup: CDR1 LNHDA, CDR2 SQIVND (reference sequence). Losses at the gene ends were 4 bases for V and 2 bases for J; bases not matched to a gene: 13. The CDR3 is made up of 18 amino acids. Findings of the study overall: One later analysis reportedly identified an Asian-associated ancestry cluster that showed fewer N-insertions than the roughly 720-donor mean. Presence/absence analysis assumed near-uniform sequencing depth across donors.

The V gene is TRBV19, the J gene TRBJ2-3, with 9 bases fitting TRBD1. Source material: PBMCs. The clonotype comes from a human donor in good health. In nucleotides, the CDR3 is TGTGCCAGTAGTACGCAGCACATGGGACAGGGAATCACAGATACGCAGTATTTT. Protein sequence: CASSTQHMGQGITDTQYF.